This TCR beta chain was documented in a study of cytomegalovirus exposure and HLA in healthy donors. Study-level points and caveats: Most observed TCR sequences were rare, whereas some public TCRs were detected in many donors. Beyond CMV serostatus, there was no information to go on about immune exposure. Investigators reported over 150 TCR beta chains as tied to cytomegalovirus. V- and J-gene trimming of TCR beta was linked (in a later analysis) to a missense DCLRE1C variant.

Turning to this clone: Its antigen is unknown.

PCR employed 60 Vbeta and 13 Jbeta primers. Sequencing was performed with immunoSEQ multiplex PCR; in TCRdb, only in-frame clones are kept and a portion is missing. This sample has 100,000 to 150,000 clones; 80% to 85% occur once, and the top ten carry less than 1.1%. The TCR sequence derives from a woman in her twenties or thirties in good health and CMV-seronegative. Sequenced material: PBMCs.

The CDR3 protein is CASSPRDRGGDTQYF. CDR3 nucleotides: TGTGCCAGCTCACCCAGGGACAGGGGCGGGGATACGCAGTATTTT. The genes are TRBV18 and TRBJ2-3; 10 bases line up with TRBD1. Germline values: CDR1 KGHSH, CDR2 LQKENI. This CDR3 comprises 15 residues. The V segment lost 3 bases and the J segment 6 bases; nucleotides outside the gene matches: 6. Variable domain in full (rest from reference TRBV18 and TRBJ2-3): NAGVMQNPRHLVRRRGQEARLRCSPMKGHSHVYWYRQLPEEGLKFMVYLQKENIIDESGMPKERFSAEFPKEGPSILRIQQVVRGDSAAYFCASSPRDRGGDTQYFGPGTRLTVL.